This T cell receptor beta chain was sequenced during a study of regulatory T cells in long-lasting Graves disease. The time point: persistent/refractory GD, antithyroid drugs over 5 years with positive TRAb. RNA isolated from PBMCs was used to make the TCR library. This CDR3 comprises 16 residues. Germline V gene sequence: CDR1 SGHAT, CDR2 FQNNGV. Trimming took 5 bases from V and 2 from J; bases not matched to a gene: 10. Library construction for TCR beta used iRepertoire HTBI primers and Arm-PCR of CDR3 regions. TCRdb passed the multiplex PCR reads through MiXCR, listing each CDR3 protein once. The table has around 300,000 distinct CDR3 sequences, roughly 21% seen once.

The receptor was derived from a female donor with Graves disease. The chain joins TRBV11-2 to TRBJ2-7; 9 bases map to TRBD2. The specimen comprised peripheral blood mononuclear cells (PBMCs), sampled when the disease was refractory, from a patient treated with antithyroid drugs. This CDR3 reads CASSPPAGGPTYEQYF. The CDR3 nucleotides are TGTGCCAGCAGCCCACCAGCGGGAGGTCCCACCTACGAGCAGTACTTC.